The clone carrying this TCR beta chain was found once. Its antigen is not known. The sample comes from a study of breast tumors, draining lymph nodes, adjacent tissues. TCRdb processed the multiplex PCR reads anew with MiXCR; each CDR3 protein has one entry. The sample holds about 230,000 distinct CDR3 sequences, about a third seen once. Points from the study as a whole: Tumors had less TCR diversity than lymph nodes, more than nontumor tissue. Luminal-like breast cancer showed significantly higher tumor–nontumor repertoire similarity than basal-like. Data only fit, rather than demonstrated, lymph node origin of most tumor T cells.

Samples came from axillary lymph nodes draining the breast cancer. This CDR3 region has 14 residues. In germline, CDR1 is SNHLY, CDR2 FYNNEI. V lost 3 bases to trimming and J lost 7 bases, with 12 bases between them. Sequencing used axillary lymph node tissue. The chain joins TRBV2 to TRBJ2-2, with TRBD2 as a possible D gene (6 bases). This TCR derives from a female donor with breast cancer. Some clones in this sample may be carry-over from other donors' samples. Written as DNA, the CDR3 is TGTGCCAGCAGTGACGGGAGCGGAGGCGGGGAGCTGTTTTTT. Its translation: CASSDGSGGGELFF.